The present TCR beta chain was sequenced within a study of blood T cell repertoires in COVID-19. Overall study: Acute-phase and convalescent COVID-19 samples originated in the United States, Italy and Spain. Nucleic acid was either cDNA or gDNA, and it came from T cells, B-cell-depleted T cells, or PBMCs.

Libraries were prepared by immunoSEQ multiplex PCR; TCRdb keeps only in-frame clonotypes and omits some of them. The sample shows roughly 300,000 clones, approximately 86% of them seen only once. Participants spanned ages about 18 to 100 years and resided in around 25 US areas. Participants' own reports of clinical history determined their cohort assignment. Trimming left V 3 bases short and J 0 bases short, with 17 bases between. The CDR3 consists of 17 residues. Germline lookup yields CDR1 SGHTA and CDR2 FQGTGA. This receptor was identified in a middle-aged woman with acute COVID-19. The sample was PBMCs or T cells enriched from blood (not recorded which). This chain uses TRBV7-3 with TRBJ2-5, with a tentative D call TRBD1 (6 bases). In nucleotides, the CDR3 is TGTGCCAGCAGCTTGGTGGTAGAACAGGGTGACCAAGAGACCCAGTACTTC. Its translation: CASSLVVEQGDQETQYF.